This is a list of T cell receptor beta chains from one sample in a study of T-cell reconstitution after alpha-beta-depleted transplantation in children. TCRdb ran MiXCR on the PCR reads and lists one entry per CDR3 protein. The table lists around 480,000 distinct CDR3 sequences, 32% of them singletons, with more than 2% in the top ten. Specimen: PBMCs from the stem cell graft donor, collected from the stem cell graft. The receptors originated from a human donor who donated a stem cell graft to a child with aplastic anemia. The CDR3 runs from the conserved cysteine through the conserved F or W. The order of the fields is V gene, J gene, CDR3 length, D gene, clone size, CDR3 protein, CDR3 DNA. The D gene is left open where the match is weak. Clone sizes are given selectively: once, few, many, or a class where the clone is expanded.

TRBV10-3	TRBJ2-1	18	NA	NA	CAISESILRSGSLDEQFF	TGTGCCATCAGTGAGTCGATCCTCCGATCAGGGAGTTTGGATGAGCAGTTCTTC
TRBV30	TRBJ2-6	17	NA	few	CAWSIDSSSSGANVLTF	TGTGCCTGGTCAATCGATAGCTCCAGCTCTGGGGCCAACGTCCTGACTTTC
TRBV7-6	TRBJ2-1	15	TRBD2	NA	CASSLSSGRSDEQFF	TGTGCCAGCAGCTTATCCAGCGGGAGATCGGATGAGCAGTTCTTC
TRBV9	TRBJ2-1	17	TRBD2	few	CASSSGGVAGLFNEQFF	TGTGCCAGCAGCTCGGGGGGGGTCGCGGGACTATTTAATGAGCAGTTCTTC
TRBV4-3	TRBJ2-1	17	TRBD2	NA	CASSPRLLAGGRNEQFF	TGCGCCAGCAGCCCTAGATTACTAGCGGGAGGGCGGAATGAGCAGTTCTTC
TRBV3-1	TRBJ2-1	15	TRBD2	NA	CASSPTSGPSGEQFF	TGTGCCAGCAGCCCGACTAGCGGGCCCTCTGGAGAGCAGTTCTTC
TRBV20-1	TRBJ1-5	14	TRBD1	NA	CSARDRESSQPQHF	TGCAGTGCTAGGGACAGGGAGTCTAGTCAGCCCCAGCATTTT
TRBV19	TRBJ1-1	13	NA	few	CASTKDGYTEAFF	TGTGCCAGTACTAAGGACGGCTACACTGAAGCTTTCTTT
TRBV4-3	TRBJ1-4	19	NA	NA	CASSQDKGGSLATNEKLFF	TGCGCCAGCAGCCAAGATAAAGGGGGAAGTTTGGCAACTAATGAAAAACTGTTTTTT
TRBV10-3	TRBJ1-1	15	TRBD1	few	CAIRPQDREGAEAFF	TGTGCCATCAGGCCCCAGGACAGGGAGGGGGCTGAAGCTTTCTTT
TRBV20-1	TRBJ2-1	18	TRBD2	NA	CSAPGRVQRESSYNEQFF	TGCAGTGCTCCGGGAAGGGTCCAGCGGGAATCCTCCTACAATGAGCAGTTCTTC
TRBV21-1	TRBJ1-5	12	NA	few	CASPPGHQPQHF	TGTGCCAGCCCCCCAGGGCATCAGCCCCAGCATTTT
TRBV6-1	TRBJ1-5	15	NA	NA	CASSVGLLSNQPQHF	TGTGCCAGCAGCGTGGGACTCCTTAGCAATCAGCCCCAGCATTTT
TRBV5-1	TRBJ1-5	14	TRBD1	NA	CASSPEGAGQPQHF	TGCGCCAGCAGCCCTGAGGGGGCCGGGCAGCCCCAGCATTTT
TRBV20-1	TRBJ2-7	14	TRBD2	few	CRAAREGRLREQYF	TGCAGAGCTGCGCGGGAGGGCCGACTTCGCGAGCAGTACTTC
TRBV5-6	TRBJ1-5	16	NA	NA	CASSRSRRNSNQPQHF	TGTGCCAGCAGCAGATCCAGACGGAATAGCAATCAGCCCCAGCATTTT
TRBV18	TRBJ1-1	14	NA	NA	CASSPPWGRTEAFF	TGTGCCAGCTCACCACCGTGGGGCCGCACTGAAGCTTTCTTT
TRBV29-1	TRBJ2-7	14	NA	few	CSVELHGRNYEQYF	TGCAGCGTTGAGCTTCACGGACGGAATTACGAGCAGTACTTC
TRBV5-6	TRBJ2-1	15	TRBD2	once	CASSLSGRASNEQFF	TGTGCCAGCAGCCTCAGCGGGAGGGCGTCCAATGAGCAGTTCTTC
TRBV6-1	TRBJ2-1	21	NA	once	CASSGPTPGTVEPSSYNEQFF	TGTGCCAGCAGTGGACCAACCCCGGGGACGGTAGAACCTAGCTCCTACAATGAGCAGTTCTTC
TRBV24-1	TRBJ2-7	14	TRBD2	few	CATSAAGASYEQYF	TGTGCCACCAGTGCGGCGGGAGCCTCCTACGAGCAGTACTTC
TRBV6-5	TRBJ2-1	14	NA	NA	CASSYLTKGSEQFF	TGTGCCAGCAGTTACCTAACCAAGGGTAGTGAGCAGTTCTTC
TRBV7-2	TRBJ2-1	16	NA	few	CASSLGFLAANNEQFF	TGTGCCAGCAGCTTAGGATTCTTAGCGGCAAACAATGAGCAGTTCTTC
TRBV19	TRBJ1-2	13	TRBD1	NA	CASRDREYYGYTF	TGTGCCAGTAGGGACAGGGAATACTATGGCTACACCTTC
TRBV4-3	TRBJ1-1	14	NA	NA	CASSQDRGGGEAFF	TGCGCCAGCAGCCAAGATAGGGGCGGAGGTGAAGCTTTCTTT
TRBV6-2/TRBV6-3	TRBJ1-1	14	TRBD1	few	CASSFETGAIEAFF	TGTGCCAGCAGCTTTGAGACAGGGGCAATTGAAGCTTTCTTT
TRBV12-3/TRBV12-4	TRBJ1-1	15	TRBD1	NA	CASSFSDRWNTEAFF	TGTGCCAGCAGTTTCTCGGACAGGTGGAACACTGAAGCTTTCTTT
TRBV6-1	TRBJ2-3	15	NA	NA	CASSRTGHSTDTQYF	TGTGCCAGCAGCCGGACGGGACATAGCACAGATACGCAGTATTTT
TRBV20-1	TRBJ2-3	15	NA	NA	CSARSAGSSTDTQYF	TGCAGTGCTAGGTCGGCCGGGTCTAGCACAGATACGCAGTATTTT
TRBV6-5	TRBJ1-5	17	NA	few	CASSLKGPPYSNQPQHF	TGTGCCAGCAGTTTAAAGGGTCCCCCATATAGCAATCAGCCCCAGCATTTT
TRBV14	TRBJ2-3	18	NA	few	CASSYRVAGVSLTDTQYF	TGTGCCAGCAGCTACAGGGTGGCGGGAGTGTCCCTTACAGATACGCAGTATTTT
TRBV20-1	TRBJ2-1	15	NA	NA	CSASSAEEPYNEQFF	TGCAGTGCTTCCAGCGCCGAGGAGCCCTACAATGAGCAGTTCTTC
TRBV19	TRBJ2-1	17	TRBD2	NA	CASKPATGTSGINEQFF	TGTGCCTCGAAACCGGCCACCGGGACTAGCGGGATCAATGAGCAGTTCTTC
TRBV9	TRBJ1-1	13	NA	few	CASSARKNTEAFF	TGTGCCAGCAGCGCCCGAAAGAACACTGAAGCTTTCTTT
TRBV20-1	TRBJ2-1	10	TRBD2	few	CSAGLAEQFF	TGCAGTGCTGGACTAGCGGAGCAGTTCTTC
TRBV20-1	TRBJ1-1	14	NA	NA	CSALVSTANTEAFF	TGCAGTGCCTTAGTATCGACAGCTAACACTGAAGCTTTCTTT
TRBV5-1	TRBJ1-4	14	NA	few	CASSSSGPNEKLFF	TGCGCCAGCAGCTCCTCCGGGCCTAATGAAAAACTGTTTTTT
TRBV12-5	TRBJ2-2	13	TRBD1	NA	CASGWDRAGELFF	TGTGCTAGTGGTTGGGACAGGGCCGGGGAGCTGTTTTTT
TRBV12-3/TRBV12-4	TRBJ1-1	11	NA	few	CASSLLAEAFF	TGTGCCAGCAGTTTGTTAGCAGAAGCTTTCTTT
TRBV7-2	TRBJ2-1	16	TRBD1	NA	CASSLAFQGDYNEQFF	TGTGCCAGCAGCTTAGCTTTCCAGGGGGATTACAATGAGCAGTTCTTC
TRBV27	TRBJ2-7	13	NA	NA	CASSTGRTSEQYF	TGTGCCAGCAGTACAGGGAGGACGTCCGAGCAGTACTTC
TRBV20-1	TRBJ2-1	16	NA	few	CSARDMAGGGGNEQFF	TGCAGTGCTAGAGATATGGCAGGAGGTGGAGGCAATGAGCAGTTCTTC